These 4 T cell receptor beta chains share one sample of origin, sequenced in a study of memory CD4+ T cells and cytomegalovirus serostatus (dated by TCRdb to between 2017 and 2020). Library creation used the immunoSEQ multiplex PCR assay. Imported from immuneACCESS, the table was reduced by TCRdb to in-frame sequences with V and J called. These copies leave out some clones; in studies compared against another copy, an unresolved V gene accounts for under half, and the cause of the remainder is not known. The sample table shows some 60,000 clones, and about 81% are seen once. Together, the top ten hold approximately 1% of the sample. A FACSAria II was used to sort memory CD4+ T cells, defined as single viable CD3+CD4+CD8-CD45RO+ cells. Sequencing input: memory CD4+ T cells from blood. The receptors stem from an adult in good health and CMV-seronegative.

The count of this clone is one. This chain joins TRBV7-8 and TRBJ2-7; D uncertain. This CDR3 has 12 residues. V gave up 6 bases and J gave up 11 bases, with 17 bases separating them. Looked up from germline, CDR1 is SGHVS and CDR2 is FQNEAQ. The CDR3 sequence: CASSDRAMTEYF. CDR3 in DNA: TGTGCCAGCAGTGACCGAGCCATGACTGAGTACTTC.

The chain joins TRBV7-9 to TRBJ2-5; 12 positions agree with TRBD2. CDR3 length: 17 amino acids. The V segment lost 6 bases and the J segment 0 bases; nucleotides outside the gene matches: 8. CDR1 and CDR2 (germline): SEHNR, FQNEAQ (reference sequence). The DNA for the CDR3 is TGTGCCAGCAGGCCTAGACTAGCGGGAGTGAACCAAGAGACCCAGTACTTC. This encodes CASRPRLAGVNQETQYF.

In this sample, this clone turned up once. This chain connects TRBV16 to TRBJ2-5; D is possibly TRBD1 (6 bases). In germline, CDR1 is KGHSY, CDR2 FQNENV. The CDR3 runs to 14 residues. Trimming took 4 bases from V and 5 from J, leaving 14 bases between them. The CDR3 spells CASSPRTDRETQYF. CDR3 nucleotides: TGTGCCAGCAGCCCGAGGACTGACAGGGAGACCCAGTACTTC.

This clone appeared once. The chain links TRBV27 to TRBJ2-2, with D possibly matching TRBD2 (7 bases). Germline values: CDR1 MNHEY, CDR2 SMNVEV (reference sequence). Trimming cost V 3 bases and J 6 bases, with 14 bases left between them. The length of the CDR3 is 15 residues. The CDR3 DNA reads as TGTGCCAGCAGTTTTTTGGGGGGGCTGGCCGGGGAGCTGTTTTTT. Protein sequence: CASSFLGGLAGELFF.